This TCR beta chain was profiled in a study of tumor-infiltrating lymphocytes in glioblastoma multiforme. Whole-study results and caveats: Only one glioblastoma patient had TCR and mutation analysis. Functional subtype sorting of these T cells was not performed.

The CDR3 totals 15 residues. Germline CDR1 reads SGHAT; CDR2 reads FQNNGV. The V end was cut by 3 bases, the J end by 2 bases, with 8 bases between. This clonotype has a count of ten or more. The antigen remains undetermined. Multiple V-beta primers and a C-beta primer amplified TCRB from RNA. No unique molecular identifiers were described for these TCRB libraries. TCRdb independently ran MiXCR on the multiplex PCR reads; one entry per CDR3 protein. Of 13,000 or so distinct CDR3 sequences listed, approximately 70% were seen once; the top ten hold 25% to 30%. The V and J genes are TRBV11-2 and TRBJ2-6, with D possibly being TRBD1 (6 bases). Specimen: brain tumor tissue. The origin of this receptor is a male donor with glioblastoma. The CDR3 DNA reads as TGTGCCAGCAGCTTCACAGGGACTGGGGCCAACGTCCTGACTTTC. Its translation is CASSFTGTGANVLTF.